These 21 T cell receptor beta chains were all obtained from the same sample, sequenced in a study of cytomegalovirus exposure and HLA in healthy donors. The PCR had 60 Vbeta and 13 Jbeta primers. Clones were read by immunoSEQ multiplex PCR, and TCRdb kept only the in-frame ones, dropping some. The table records about 120,000 clones, about 76% of them present only once. The sample comprised PBMCs. The receptor set was obtained from a woman in her 40s in good health and CMV-seronegative.

The rearrangement joins TRBV5-4 to TRBJ1-3; the match to TRBD1 covers 7 bases. V lost 1 base and J lost 7; bases outside the gene matches: 5. CDR3 length equals 14 residues. The germline CDR1 and CDR2 sequences are SGHNT and YYREEE (reference sequence). The CDR3 sequence: CASSLQGGGNTIYF. The DNA for the CDR3 is TGTGCCAGCAGCTTGCAAGGGGGCGGGAACACCATATATTTT.

The rearrangement uses TRBV11-3 and TRBJ2-3, with D tentatively TRBD2 (5 bases). The CDR3 has 13 residues. Trimming stripped 3 bases from V and 1 base from J, with 5 bases between. Per the germline V gene, CDR1 is SGHNT and CDR2 is YENEEA. This CDR3 is CASSLGGTDTQYF. The CDR3 coding sequence is TGTGCCAGCAGCTTGGGAGGCACAGATACGCAGTATTTT.

In regard to this clone: The junction and the germline gene differ at one end; a read error may be behind it. The J gene is TRBJ1-2, the V gene TRBV11-2; 8 bases are shared with TRBD1. There are 13 residues in the CDR3. The germline V gene has CDR1 SGHAT and CDR2 FQNNGV. The CDR3 coding sequence is TGTGCCAGCAGCGGCCGGGACAGGTCCTTATCCGCCTTC. This gives the protein CASSGRDRSLSAF.

J is TRBJ1-1 and V is TRBV30; the D gene is possibly TRBD1 (6 bases). CDR1 is GTSNPN and CDR2 is SVGIG in the germline V gene (reference sequence). The CDR3 covers 13 residues. Trimming took off 1 base at V and 2 bases at J, with 8 bases between the two ends. This CDR3 is CAWSGQANTEAFF. The CDR3 DNA sequence: TGTGCCTGGAGTGGACAGGCCAACACTGAAGCTTTCTTT.

The chain has TRBV5-1 and TRBJ1-1; perhaps TRBD1 as D (5 bases). The CDR3 spans 12 residues. Germline lookup yields CDR1 SGHRS and CDR2 YFSETQ. Trimming shortened V by 5 bases and J by 7 bases, and 12 bases separated the two germline ends. The DNA for the CDR3 is TGCGCCAGCAGTTTCGACGGGGGTGAAGCTTTCTTT. It codes for CASSFDGGEAFF.

The genes are TRBV6-1 and TRBJ2-7; 7 nucleotides line up with TRBD1. Germline V lookup: CDR1 MNHNS, CDR2 SASEGT. With 8 bases clipped from V and 4 bases from J, the junction kept 11 bases outside the gene matches. The length of the CDR3 is 14 residues. The CDR3 protein is CASARQGVGYEQYF. The DNA for the CDR3 is TGTGCCAGCGCCCGACAGGGTGTAGGTTACGAGCAGTACTTC.

This rearrangement joins TRBV6-1 to TRBJ2-3; D perhaps matches TRBD2 (6 bases). The ends were cut back, 4 bases at V and 3 bases at J, with 11 bases in the middle. Germline V gene sequence: CDR1 MNHNS, CDR2 SASEGT. The CDR3 extends over 14 amino acids. As DNA, the CDR3 is TGTGCCAGCAGTGGGATTGGGGGGACAGATACGCAGTATTTT. This sequence encodes CASSGIGGTDTQYF.

This clone was counted a few times. This sample also contains other DNA sequences that code for the same CDR3. The J gene is TRBJ2-7, the V gene TRBV9; 8 positions match TRBD2. Germline lookup yields CDR1 SGDLS and CDR2 YYNGEE. This CDR3 is built from 15 residues. V gave up 2 bases and J gave up 4 bases; unmatched junction bases: 8. The DNA for the CDR3 is TGTGCCAGCAGCGTCGGGACTAGTGAGCTTTACGAGCAGTACTTC. Translated, it gives CASSVGTSELYEQYF.

The rearrangement links TRBV5-4 to TRBJ1-2, with D unclear. The germline CDR1 and CDR2 sequences are SGHNT and YYREEE (reference sequence). This CDR3 contains 13 residues. V lost 4 bases to trimming and J lost 8 bases, with 15 bases between them. CDR3 in amino acids: CASSLHEDRGYTF. The DNA of the CDR3 is TGTGCCAGCAGCCTCCATGAGGATCGGGGCTACACCTTC.

The chain is built from TRBV29-1 and TRBJ2-7; 7 bases are shared with TRBD1. V dropped 5 bases and J dropped 5; count of bases not matched to a gene: 9. The germline gives CDR1 SQVTM, CDR2 ANQGSEA. CDR3 length: 13 amino acids. The chain's CDR3 is CSVFWDRVNEQYF. CDR3 nucleotide sequence: TGCAGCGTTTTTTGGGACAGAGTTAACGAGCAGTACTTC.

The chain couples TRBV6-1 to TRBJ2-3; tentative D call: TRBD1 (6 bases). V dropped 4 bases and J dropped 2 bases, with 7 bases sitting between them. The germline V gene has CDR1 MNHNS and CDR2 SASEGT. The CDR3 is made up of 13 amino acids. CDR3 DNA: TGTGCCAGCAGTGGACAGGCCACAGATACGCAGTATTTT. Protein product: CASSGQATDTQYF.

V gene TRBV19 combines with J gene TRBJ1-4, with 8 bases fitting TRBD1. With V trimmed by 6 bases and J by 5 bases, 5 bases remained unmatched. Germline values: CDR1 LNHDA, CDR2 SQIVND (reference sequence). The CDR3 covers 14 residues. CDR3 sequence: CASRRDRKNEKLFF. DNA for the CDR3: TGTGCCAGTAGGAGGGACAGGAAAAATGAAAAACTGTTTTTT.

This chain links TRBV27 with TRBJ2-5, with 10 bases matching TRBD2. V trimming: 0 bases; J trimming: 0 bases; junction bases outside the gene matches: 7. The CDR3 consists of 18 residues. The germline V gene has CDR1 MNHEY and CDR2 SMNVEV (reference sequence). CDR3 protein: CASSLSSPLAGDQETQYF. CDR3 nucleotides: TGTGCCAGCAGTTTATCTAGCCCCCTAGCGGGGGACCAAGAGACCCAGTACTTC.

The gene calls are TRBV27 and TRBJ2-1, with D tentatively TRBD2 (5 bases). From germline, CDR1 is MNHEY and CDR2 SMNVEV (reference sequence). V was trimmed by 6 bases and J by 4 bases, leaving 7 bases between them. The CDR3 has 12 amino acids. CDR3 DNA: TGTGCCAGCAGCCGGGGTTACAATGAGCAGTTCTTC. Residues: CASSRGYNEQFF.

The chain is built from TRBV6-1 and TRBJ2-7; tentative D call: TRBD2 (5 bases). The germline CDR1 and CDR2 sequences are MNHNS and SASEGT. The CDR3 sequence is 13 residues long. V was pared by 5 bases and J by 5 bases, with 13 bases between. The CDR3 region has the DNA TGTGCCAGCAGTTATATGAGCGGCCACGAGCAGTACTTC. It encodes CASSYMSGHEQYF.

This clone has only a few counts. The chain is built from TRBV4-1 and TRBJ1-1; D unresolved. CDR1 is MGHRA, CDR2 YSYEKL, per germline. The length of the CDR3 is 16 residues. Trimming removed 0 bases at V and 0 bases at J, with 11 bases between. This CDR3 reads CASSQEAGRLNTEAFF. As DNA, the CDR3 is TGCGCCAGCAGCCAAGAGGCGGGCAGATTGAACACTGAAGCTTTCTTT.

The CDR3 loop is CASSVGDRISYEQYF. In DNA form, the CDR3 reads TGTGCCAGCAGCGTAGGTGACAGGATTTCCTACGAGCAGTACTTC. The V and J genes are TRBV9 and TRBJ2-7; possible D gene TRBD1, 6 bases. V shed 0 bases and J shed 1 base, with 11 bases lying between them. Germline V CDR1 and CDR2: SGDLS, YYNGEE. The CDR3 is 15 residues long.

The genes are TRBV6-6 and TRBJ1-1; D might be TRBD1 (5 bases). Trimming took off 2 bases at V and 5 bases at J, with 9 bases between the two ends. CDR3 length equals 13 residues. The germline CDR1 and CDR2 sequences are MNHNY and SVGAGI (reference sequence). CDR3 coding DNA: TGTGCCAGCAGTTACGGGGCAGGTACTGAAGCTTTCTTT. Translated: CASSYGAGTEAFF.

In its sample, this clone was seen a few times. The chain couples TRBV27 to TRBJ2-2; 8 bases agree with TRBD1. CDR3 size: 17 residues. Germline CDR1 reads MNHEY; CDR2 reads SMNVEV (reference sequence). With V trimmed by 4 bases and J by 1 base, 8 bases remained unmatched. The chain's CDR3 is CASSSGQGRRNTGELFF. Written as DNA, the CDR3 is TGTGCCAGCAGTTCCGGACAGGGTCGAAGGAACACCGGGGAGCTGTTTTTT.

The J gene is TRBJ1-2, the V gene TRBV6-6; D perhaps matches TRBD1 (6 bases). Germline lookup yields CDR1 MNHNY and CDR2 SVGAGI (reference sequence). The CDR3 spans 16 residues. Trimming cost V 6 bases and J 2 bases, with 19 bases left between them. CDR3 protein: CASSRDKIYLNYGYTF. CDR3 in DNA: TGTGCCAGCAGCAGGGACAAAATCTACCTCAACTATGGCTACACCTTC.

V usage is TRBV6-5 and J usage is TRBJ1-4, with D possibly TRBD1 on 6 matching bases. Trimming took off 0 bases at V and 5 bases at J, with 13 bases between the two ends. Germline V lookup: CDR1 MNHEY, CDR2 SVGAGI. This CDR3 comprises 16 residues. The CDR3 DNA follows: TGTGCCAGCAGTTACTCTACAGGGACCCGCAATGAAAAACTGTTTTTT. Residues: CASSYSTGTRNEKLFF.